This passage covers 24 T cell receptor beta chains from one sample sequenced in a study of CD8+CD57+ T cells in acquired aplastic anemia. CD8+CD57+ cell expansion, shown by flow cytometry, had occurred in the patients selected for sequencing. The template for TCR beta VDJ and CDR3 sequence profiling was genomic DNA. TCRdb called the reads again in MiXCR, with one record for every CDR3 protein. The table includes some 170,000 distinct CDR3 sequences, 65% to 75% detected once. Sequencing was done on a sample of sorted CD4+, CD8+, or CD8+CD57+ T cells (not recorded which) from PBMCs. The receptors come from a human donor with aplastic anemia.

This clonotype was seen just once. The junction departs from germline at one end; a sequencing error may be responsible. The chain links TRBV7-2 to TRBJ1-1; D uncertain. Germline V gene sequence: CDR1 SGHTA, CDR2 FQGNSA. The CDR3 is 14 residues long. The CDR3 spells CAGSEGAGDTGAFF. CDR3 coding DNA: TGTGCCGGCAGCGAGGGCGCGGGAGACACTGGAGCTTTCTTT.

The V call is TRBV2, the J call TRBJ1-1, with unresolved D. The V and J ends lost 5 bases and 3 bases respectively, with 16 bases between them. From germline, CDR1 is SNHLY and CDR2 FYNNEI. This CDR3 has 15 residues. The CDR3 sequence: CASSRFRDIYTEAFF. CDR3 nucleotides: TGTGCCAGCAGTCGCTTTAGGGATATCTACACTGAAGCTTTCTTT.

The chain has TRBV20-1 and TRBJ1-5, with 8 bases lining up with TRBD1. Germline-derived CDR1 and CDR2 are DFQATT and SNEGSKA (reference sequence). This CDR3 is built from 16 residues. V lost 1 base, J lost 2 bases, and 7 bases stayed unmatched. As DNA, the CDR3 is TGCAGTGCTAGAGCCCTGCAGGGGGCCGGCAATCAGCCCCAGCATTTT. Protein product: CSARALQGAGNQPQHF.

The rearrangement uses TRBV9 and TRBJ2-7; 7 positions agree with TRBD2. V shed 4 bases and J 4 bases; nucleotides not matched to a gene: 14. The length of the CDR3 is 16 residues. Germline-derived CDR1 and CDR2 are SGDLS and YYNGEE. CDR3 loop: CASSPRLASGLYEQYF. CDR3 nucleotides: TGTGCCAGCAGCCCTCGACTAGCTTCAGGTCTGTACGAGCAGTACTTC.

The V and J genes are TRBV20-1 and TRBJ2-3, with 9 bases fitting TRBD1. Germline V CDR1 and CDR2: DFQATT, SNEGSKA (reference sequence). V shed 2 bases and J 3 bases; nucleotides not matched to a gene: 3. This CDR3 is built from 14 residues. CDR3 nucleotides: TGCAGTGCTAGAAGACAGGGGGGGACAGATACGCAGTATTTT. Its protein product is CSARRQGGTDTQYF.

This chain connects TRBV18 to TRBJ1-1; D remains unclear. The V end lost 3 bases, the J end lost 14 bases, and 22 bases lay between the germline ends. The CDR3 is made up of 14 amino acids. CDR1 and CDR2 from the germline V gene are KGHSH and LQKENI. This CDR3 reads CASSPLGSGLEKFF. The CDR3 region has the DNA TGTGCCAGCTCACCCCTCGGGAGCGGTCTTGAAAAGTTCTTT.

This clonotype has only a few counts. This rearrangement joins TRBV24-1 to TRBJ1-5; weak D call: TRBD1 (5 bases). The germline gives CDR1 KGHDR, CDR2 SFDVKD. V shed 9 bases and J shed 6 bases, with 14 bases lying between them. The CDR3 runs to 13 residues. The CDR3 DNA reads TGTGCCACCGAGGGGACGGGGAGTCAGCCCCAGCATTTT. It is translated as CATEGTGSQPQHF.

The chain joins TRBV19 to TRBJ1-1; D is ambiguous. CDR1 is LNHDA, CDR2 SQIVND, per germline (reference sequence). V dropped 3 bases and J dropped 0 bases, with 11 bases sitting between them. The CDR3 length is 15 residues. Here the CDR3 DNA reads TGTGCCAGTAGTATTGGGCGGAGCATGAACACTGAAGCTTTCTTT. Amino acid sequence: CASSIGRSMNTEAFF.

The chain combines TRBV7-2 with TRBJ1-5, with 7 bases aligning to TRBD1. The ends lost 4 bases at V and 6 bases at J; junction bases unmatched: 6. The CDR3 contains 14 residues. CDR1 and CDR2 from the germline V gene are SGHTA and FQGNSA. CDR3 protein: CASSSGQNSQPQHF. CDR3 DNA sequence: TGTGCCAGCAGCTCGGGACAGAATTCTCAGCCCCAGCATTTT.

This sequence joins TRBV24-1 and TRBJ2-7; tentatively, D is TRBD1 (6 bases). The CDR3 is 13 amino acids. Germline V gene sequence: CDR1 KGHDR, CDR2 SFDVKD. V shed 3 bases and J shed 6 bases, with 11 bases lying between them. The CDR3 region is CATSDVTGREQYF. For the CDR3, the DNA is TGTGCCACCAGTGATGTAACAGGGCGCGAGCAGTACTTC.

In regard to this clonotype: A read error may account for a junction end that differs from germline. The V call is TRBV12-3 or TRBV12-4, the J call TRBJ1-1; no reliable D call. There are 13 residues in the CDR3. The CDR3 nucleotides read TGTGCCAGCAGCTTAGGGCTCATGGCTGAAGCTTTCTTT. Translated: CASSLGLMAEAFF.

The J gene is TRBJ2-1, the V gene TRBV19; 10 bases are shared with TRBD2. Germline V gene data show CDR1 as LNHDA and CDR2 as SQIVND (reference sequence). The trim removed 3 bases at V and 3 bases at J, leaving 8 bases unmatched. The CDR3 is made up of 17 amino acids. The CDR3: CASSMQPSSGGYNEQFF. The CDR3 DNA sequence: TGTGCCAGTAGTATGCAACCCTCTAGCGGGGGCTACAATGAGCAGTTCTTC.

Ten or more counts support this clonotype. The chain couples TRBV6-4 to TRBJ1-5; no clear D. Germline V gene lookup returns CDR1 MRHNA and CDR2 SNTAGT. Trimming removed 2 bases from V and 2 bases from J, with 4 bases in between. The CDR3 totals 13 residues. Written as DNA, the CDR3 is TGTGCCAGCAGTGACAGGGGCAATCAGCCCCAGCATTTT. Translating gives CASSDRGNQPQHF.

The gene calls are TRBV20-1 and TRBJ2-1; 7 nucleotides align to TRBD2. The CDR3 consists of 12 residues. Trimming took 7 bases from V and 6 from J; bases not matched to a gene: 6. The germline V gene has CDR1 DFQATT and CDR2 SNEGSKA (reference sequence). CDR3 nucleotides: TGCAGTGGAGTGGGGGGGTTCAATGAGCAGTTCTTC. It is translated as CSGVGGFNEQFF.

The chain carries TRBV11-2 and TRBJ2-7; 7 bases map to TRBD1. Germline loops: CDR1 SGHAT, CDR2 FQNNGV. V shed 7 bases and J 1 base; nucleotides not matched to a gene: 7. The CDR3 length is 14 residues. The CDR3 protein is CASTGTVPSYEQYF. The CDR3 DNA reads as TGTGCCAGCACCGGGACAGTCCCATCCTACGAGCAGTACTTC. Supplemented by reference TRBV11-2 and TRBJ2-7, the full variable domain reads EAGVAQSPRYKIIEKRQSVAFWCNPISGHATLYWYQQILGQGPKLLIQFQNNGVVDDSQLPKDRFSAERLKGVDSTLKIQPAKLEDSAVYLCASTGTVPSYEQYFGPGTRLTVT.

The chain has TRBV5-4 and TRBJ2-3; a weak D match, TRBD2 (5 bases). Germline CDR1 SGHNT, CDR2 YYREEE (reference sequence). The CDR3 has 14 amino acids. V was shortened by 4 bases and J by 0 bases, with 9 bases between the two germline ends. This CDR3 reads CASSRAVSTDTQYF. CDR3 sequence (DNA): TGTGCCAGCAGCCGAGCGGTGAGCACAGATACGCAGTATTTT.

A few counts support this clonotype. This chain links TRBV13 with TRBJ2-1; D is ambiguous. V gave up 1 base and J gave up 7 bases, with 5 bases separating them. CDR1 is PRHDT and CDR2 is FYEKMQ in the germline V gene (reference sequence). The CDR3 covers 12 residues. The CDR3 spells CASSLDGNEQFF. CDR3 coding DNA: TGTGCCAGCAGCTTAGACGGAAATGAGCAGTTCTTC. The whole variable domain, remainder taken from reference TRBV13 and TRBJ2-1, is AAGVIQSPRHLIKEKRETATLKCYPIPRHDTVYWYQQGPGQDPQFLISFYEKMQSDKGSIPDRFSAQQFSDYHSELNMSSLELGDSALYFCASSLDGNEQFFGPGTRLTVL.

This clonotype was counted between two and nine times. The J gene is TRBJ2-5, the V gene TRBV7-3; TRBD2 matches 7 bases. Germline V lookup: CDR1 SGHTA, CDR2 FQGTGA. Unmatched junction bases numbered 4, after V lost 0 bases and J lost 3 bases. CDR3 length: 15 amino acids. The CDR3 loop reads CASSLTAGVEETQYF. Written as DNA, the CDR3 is TGTGCCAGCAGCTTAACGGCGGGAGTGGAAGAGACCCAGTACTTC.

This clonotype was observed a handful of times. The chain joins TRBV2 to TRBJ1-6; D is ambiguous. The CDR3 length is 15 residues. Germline lookup yields CDR1 SNHLY and CDR2 FYNNEI. V was pared by 5 bases and J by 4 bases, with 12 bases between. The CDR3 DNA reads TGTGCCAGCAGTCAAGGGCCAGCTTATAATTCACCCCTCCACTTT. This gives the protein CASSQGPAYNSPLHF.

V is TRBV20-1 and J is TRBJ2-2; a weak D match, TRBD2 (6 bases). CDR3 length: 14 amino acids. The germline CDR1 and CDR2 sequences are DFQATT and SNEGSKA (reference sequence). Trimming pared 6 bases from V and 1 base from J, leaving 12 bases between. CDR3 DNA sequence: TGCAGTGCCGGGGGACGGAAGAACACCGGGGAGCTGTTTTTT. Translated: CSAGGRKNTGELFF.

The chain is built from TRBV7-8 and TRBJ1-2, with D perhaps TRBD1 (6 bases). CDR1 is SGHVS and CDR2 is FQNEAQ in the germline V gene. The CDR3 totals 13 residues. Trimming left V 3 bases short and J 7 bases short, with 12 bases between. CDR3 coding DNA: TGTGCCAGCAGCTTTGACAGGAGGGGTGGCTACACCTTC. This encodes CASSFDRRGGYTF.

The chain is built from TRBV9 and TRBJ2-7; weak D call: TRBD2 (6 bases). V shed 3 bases and J shed 7 bases, with 11 bases lying between them. From germline, CDR1 is SGDLS and CDR2 YYNGEE. The length of the CDR3 is 12 residues. For the CDR3, the DNA is TGTGCCAGCAGCGACCTAGCGAGTGAGCAGTACTTC. This gives the protein CASSDLASEQYF.

This chain uses TRBV9 with TRBJ2-1; D is unresolved. Trimming removed 4 bases from V and 6 bases from J, with 8 bases in between. This CDR3 contains 12 residues. Germline V gene data show CDR1 as SGDLS and CDR2 as YYNGEE. The CDR3 region has the DNA TGTGCCAGCAGCCAATTAAGCAATGAGCAGTTCTTC. Protein: CASSQLSNEQFF.

This clonotype has a single count. The gene calls are TRBV2 and TRBJ2-2; D is unclear. CDR1 and CDR2 (germline): SNHLY, FYNNEI. This CDR3 contains 14 residues. V was pared by 5 bases and J by 1 base, with 8 bases between. The CDR3 DNA is TGTGCCAGCAGTCGCCGACAGAACACCGGGGAGCTGTTTTTT. Protein: CASSRRQNTGELFF.